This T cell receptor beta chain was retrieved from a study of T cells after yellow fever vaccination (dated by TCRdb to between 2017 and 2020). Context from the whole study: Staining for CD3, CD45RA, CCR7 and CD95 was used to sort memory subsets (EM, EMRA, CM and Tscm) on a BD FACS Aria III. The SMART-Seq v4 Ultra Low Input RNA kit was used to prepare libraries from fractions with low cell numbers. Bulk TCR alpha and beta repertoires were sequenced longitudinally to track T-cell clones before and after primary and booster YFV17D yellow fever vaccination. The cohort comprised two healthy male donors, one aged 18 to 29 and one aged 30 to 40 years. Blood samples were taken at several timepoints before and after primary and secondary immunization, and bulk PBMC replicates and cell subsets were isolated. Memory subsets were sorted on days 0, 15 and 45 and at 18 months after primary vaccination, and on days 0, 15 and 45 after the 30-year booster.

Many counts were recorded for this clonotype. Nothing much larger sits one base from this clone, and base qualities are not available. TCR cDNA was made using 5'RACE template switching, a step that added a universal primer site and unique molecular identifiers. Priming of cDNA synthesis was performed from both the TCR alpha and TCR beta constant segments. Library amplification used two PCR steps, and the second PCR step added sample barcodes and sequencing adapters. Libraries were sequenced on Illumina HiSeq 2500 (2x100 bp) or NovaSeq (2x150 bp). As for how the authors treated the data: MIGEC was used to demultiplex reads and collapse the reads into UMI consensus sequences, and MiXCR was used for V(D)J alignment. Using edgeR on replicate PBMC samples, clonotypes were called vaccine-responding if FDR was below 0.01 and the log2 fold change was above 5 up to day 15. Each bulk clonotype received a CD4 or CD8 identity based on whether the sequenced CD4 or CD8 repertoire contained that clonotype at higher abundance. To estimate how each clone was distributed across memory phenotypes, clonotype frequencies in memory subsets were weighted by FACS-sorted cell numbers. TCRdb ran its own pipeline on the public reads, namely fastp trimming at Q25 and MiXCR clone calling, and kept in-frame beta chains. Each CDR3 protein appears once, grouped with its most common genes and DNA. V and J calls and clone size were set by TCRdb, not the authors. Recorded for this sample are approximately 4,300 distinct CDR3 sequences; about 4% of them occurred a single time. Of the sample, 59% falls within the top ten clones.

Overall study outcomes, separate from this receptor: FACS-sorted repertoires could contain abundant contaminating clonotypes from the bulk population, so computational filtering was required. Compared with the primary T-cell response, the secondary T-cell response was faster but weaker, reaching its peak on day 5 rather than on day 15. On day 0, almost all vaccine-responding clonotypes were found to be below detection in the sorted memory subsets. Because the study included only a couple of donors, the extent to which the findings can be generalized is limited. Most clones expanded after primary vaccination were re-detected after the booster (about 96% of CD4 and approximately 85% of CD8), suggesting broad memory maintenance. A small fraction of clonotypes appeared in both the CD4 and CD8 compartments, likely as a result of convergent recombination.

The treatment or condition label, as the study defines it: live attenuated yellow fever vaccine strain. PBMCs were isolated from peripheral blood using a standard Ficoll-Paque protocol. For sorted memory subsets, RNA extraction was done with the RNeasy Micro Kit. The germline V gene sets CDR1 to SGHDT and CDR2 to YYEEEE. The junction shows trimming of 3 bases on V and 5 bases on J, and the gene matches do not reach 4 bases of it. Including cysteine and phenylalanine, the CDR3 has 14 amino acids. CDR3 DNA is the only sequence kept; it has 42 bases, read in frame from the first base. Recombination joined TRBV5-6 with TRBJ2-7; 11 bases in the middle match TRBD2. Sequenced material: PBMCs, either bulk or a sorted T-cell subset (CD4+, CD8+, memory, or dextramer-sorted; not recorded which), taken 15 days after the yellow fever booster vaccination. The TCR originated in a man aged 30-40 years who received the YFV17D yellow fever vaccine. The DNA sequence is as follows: TGTGCCAGCAGCTCGGGACTAGCGGTGGACGAGCAGTACTTC. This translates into CASSSGLAVDEQYF.